This T cell receptor beta chain appears in the sequencing data of a study of blood T cells in healthy people across ages (dated by TCRdb to between 2014 and 2017). Regarding the study in general: In model experiments, template switching captured roughly one uniquely barcoded TCR beta cDNA molecule for every two T cells. The study measured age-related changes in TCR beta repertoire diversity using deep sequencing normalized with unique cDNA molecular identifiers. Donors of different ages were randomly distributed across sequencing lanes to avoid experimental bias. For two donors (one aged 18 to 29 and one aged 80 or older), the study analyzed two additional independent replicas of 1 million unique cDNA reads from the same blood draw. The donors were split into four age groups: young (average around 15 years), middle-aged (roughly 40), aged (more than 60) and long-lived (about 74).

This clonotype has just a few counts. Its antigen is not yet known. Base-call qualities are not available, and no considerably larger clone is one nucleotide away. Broad study findings and their caveats: Compared with the aged group, more naive CD4+ T cells, fewer expanded clones and increased TCR diversity were shown by the long-lived group, suggesting age selection. Observed TCR beta diversity correlated strongly with the percentage of naive T cells measured by flow cytometry. As age increased, observed TCR beta diversity per million T cells dropped in a roughly linear way, and a significant reduction was already evident by age 40. Total diversity estimates from one million sequenced T cells were considered lower bounds and underestimates. Bulk unsorted PBMC profiling prevented conclusive comparison of naive and antigen-experienced compartments. Donor CMV infection status was unknown, potentially confounding age-related changes in expanded clonotypes.

The protocol used for the library was 5' RACE. TCRdb lists the instrument as Illumina HiSeq 2500. A second 7 to 11 cycle PCR used a sample-barcoded 5' primer and a J-beta primer mix. A unique molecular identifier was introduced onto each TCR beta cDNA molecule by a template-switch 5' adaptor carrying 12 random nucleotides. Each sample yielded at least 2.5 million CDR3-containing paired-end reads. First-strand cDNA synthesis was performed from all RNA using the Mint cDNA synthesis kit, with priming by a TRBC-specific oligonucleotide. All cDNA was treated with uracil-DNA glycosylase and then went through a first 18-cycle PCR with the universal primers M1SS and BC2_uni_R. The original pipeline was this. For normalization, 1 million high-quality reads, each with a distinct molecular identifier, were randomly selected from each sample. Instead of being binned into consensus sequences, reads that shared molecular identifiers were thrown out. MiTCR, run with a Q25 quality threshold and the strictest error-elimination algorithm, handled CDR3 identification, clonotype clustering and error correction. Lower-bound total TCR beta diversity was estimated with a nonparametric unseen species model using Euler transformation. TCRdb cleaned the public reads at Q25 with fastp, built clones with MiXCR and kept in-frame beta chains. A single entry per CDR3 protein holds the most common genes and DNA from its merged rows. The V and J calls, along with clone size, are taken from TCRdb and not from the paper's own processing. This sample comprises around 1,000,000 distinct CDR3 sequences, about two fifths of them detected only once. About an eighth of the sample lies in the top ten.

From V the trimming removes 4 bases and from J it removes 2 bases, while the gene matches leave 8 bases of the junction unaccounted for. Based on the germline V gene, the CDR1 and CDR2 sequences are SGHRS and YFSETQ. The CDR3 numbers 15 residues from cysteine through phenylalanine. The kept DNA is CDR3 alone, 45 bases in frame from the first base. Donors were 40 or so systemically healthy Caucasian individuals from Russia aged roughly 6 to 90 years. Approximately 9 milliliters of peripheral blood were collected from each donor into EDTA-treated Vacutainer tubes. Ficoll-Paque density-gradient centrifugation was used to isolate PBMCs, with at least 6.5 million per sample. Total RNA was extracted from PBMCs with Trizol reagent, with at least 6 micrograms obtained per sample. Naive CD45RAhigh/CD27high T cell percentages were measured by flow cytometry on a PBMC aliquot from every donor.

The sample taken for sequencing was blood. The V and J genes are TRBV5-1 and TRBJ1-2; 7 bases in the junction line up with TRBD1. The TCR originated in a young man in good health. The bases read TGCGCCAGCAGCCCCCTCACAGGGGTCAACTATGGCTACACCTTC. This is translated as CASSPLTGVNYGYTF.